This passage covers 14 T cell receptor beta chains from one sample sequenced in a study of cytomegalovirus exposure and HLA in healthy donors. Assay: immunoSEQ multiplex PCR; the TCRdb copy retains only in-frame clones and omits some. The data contain 210,000 or so clones, about 86% of them singletons. Sequenced sample: PBMCs. The receptors here all came from a woman under 30 in good health and CMV-seronegative.

This clone appeared a few times. The chain combines TRBV28 with TRBJ2-1, with 10 positions matching TRBD2. V shed 5 bases, J shed 6 bases, and the junction held 10 bases outside the gene matches. The CDR3 sequence is 16 residues long. Germline-derived CDR1 and CDR2 are MDHEN and SYDVKM. The CDR3 loop is CASSPLGAGGPNEQFF. In nucleotides, the CDR3 is TGTGCCAGCAGTCCCCTGGGAGCGGGAGGGCCCAATGAGCAGTTCTTC.

The rearrangement uses TRBV6-1 and TRBJ2-2, with 8 bases that match TRBD1. The V and J ends lost 7 bases and 5 bases, in that order; junction bases with no gene match: 3. From germline, CDR1 is MNHNS and CDR2 SASEGT. CDR3 length: 13 residues. The DNA for the CDR3 is TGTGCCAGCATTAGACAGGGGACCGGGGAGCTGTTTTTT. Amino acids: CASIRQGTGELFF.

The chain has TRBV6-1 and TRBJ2-3; 9 positions match TRBD2. The CDR3 is made up of 17 amino acids. J lost 0 bases, V lost 1 base, and 5 bases had no gene match. Germline loops: CDR1 MNHNS, CDR2 SASEGT. CDR3: CASSEVTSGPSTDTQYF. The CDR3 nucleotides are TGTGCCAGCAGTGAAGTAACTAGCGGGCCTAGCACAGATACGCAGTATTTT.

This clone came up a few times. J is TRBJ2-7 and V is TRBV11-2; 13 positions match TRBD2. The junction had 3 bases not matched to a gene; V was cut back by 4 bases and J by 3 bases. The CDR3 has 15 amino acids. Germline V gives CDR1 SGHAT, CDR2 FQNNGV. CDR3 nucleotides: TGTGCCAGCAGCTCACTAGCGGGAGGGGTCTACGAGCAGTACTTC. This codes for CASSSLAGGVYEQYF.

V and J are TRBV21-1 and TRBJ2-3; whether TRBD1, the table's D call, matches the DNA was not checked. TRBV21-1 has pseudogene status. CDR3 length equals 15 residues. CDR3 in amino acids: CASSKRGKNTDTQYF. The DNA for the CDR3 is TGTGCCAGCAGCAAAAGGGGCAAAAACACAGATACGCAGTATTTT.

The chain links TRBV15 to TRBJ2-1; 14 bases line up with TRBD2. Germline lookup yields CDR1 LNHNV and CDR2 YYDKDF (reference sequence). The CDR3 loop spans 15 amino acids. Unmatched junction bases numbered 5, after V lost 3 bases and J lost 10 bases. This chain's CDR3 is CATSRRTSGRQEQFF. CDR3 sequence (DNA): TGTGCCACCAGCAGGAGGACTAGCGGGAGGCAAGAGCAGTTCTTC. Variable domain in full (rest from reference TRBV15 and TRBJ2-1): DAMVIQNPRYQVTQFGKPVTLSCSQTLNHNVMYWYQQKSSQAPKLLFHYYDKDFNNEADTPDNFQSRRPNTSFCFLDIRSPGLGDTAMYLCATSRRTSGRQEQFFGPGTRLTVL.

The chain is built from TRBV13 and TRBJ2-7, with D possibly matching TRBD1 (5 bases). The V and J ends lost 4 bases and 0 bases respectively, with 19 bases between them. From germline, CDR1 is PRHDT and CDR2 FYEKMQ (reference sequence). The CDR3 consists of 17 residues. CDR3 residues: CASSSREAGYSSYEQYF. CDR3 coding DNA: TGTGCCAGCAGCTCCAGAGAGGCAGGGTATAGCTCCTACGAGCAGTACTTC.

This chain joins TRBV2 and TRBJ2-5; D gene ambiguous. V lost 7 bases and J lost 5, with 20 bases in between. The CDR3 loop spans 15 amino acids. The germline CDR1 and CDR2 sequences are SNHLY and FYNNEI. The CDR3 sequence is CASIPPAPAAETQYF. CDR3 bases: TGTGCCAGCATTCCCCCGGCTCCGGCAGCGGAGACCCAGTACTTC. Based on the CDR3 plus reference TRBV2 and TRBJ2-5, the full variable domain is EPEVTQTPSHQVTQMGQEVILRCVPISNHLYFYWYRQILGQKVEFLVSFYNNEISEKSEIFDDQFSVERPDGSNFTLKIRSTKLEDSAMYFCASIPPAPAAETQYFGPGTRLLVL.

The chain joins TRBV28 to TRBJ2-2, with D unclear. Trimming left V 5 bases short and J 0 bases short, with 10 bases between. The CDR3 is made up of 15 amino acids. CDR1 MDHEN and CDR2 SYDVKM come from the germline V gene. CDR3 nucleotides: TGTGCCAGCAGTGCCGGGTCTACGAACACCGGGGAGCTGTTTTTT. This gives the protein CASSAGSTNTGELFF. The full variable domain, in which reference TRBV28 and TRBJ2-2 provide the parts outside the CDR3, is DVKVTQSSRYLVKRTGEKVFLECVQDMDHENMFWYRQDPGLGLRLIYFSYDVKMKEKGDIPEGYSVSREKKERFSLILESASTNQTSMYLCASSAGSTNTGELFFGEGSRLTVL.

The chain recombines TRBV28 with TRBJ2-7, with D possibly TRBD1 on 6 matching bases. The CDR3 length is 13 residues. Germline V gene data show CDR1 as MDHEN and CDR2 as SYDVKM. Trimming removed 5 bases from V and 2 bases from J, with 10 bases in between. CDR3 nucleotides: TGTGCCAGCAGTACAGGGATGGCCTACGAGCAGTACTTC. Amino acids: CASSTGMAYEQYF.

The chain uses TRBV11-2 and TRBJ1-2, with TRBD1 matching over 7 bases. V gave up 1 base and J gave up 6 bases; unmatched junction bases: 14. This CDR3 comprises 17 residues. Per the germline V gene, CDR1 is SGHAT and CDR2 is FQNNGV. CDR3 residues: CASSLGVGGRQGDGYTF. The CDR3 DNA sequence: TGTGCCAGCAGCTTAGGGGTTGGGGGTCGACAGGGCGATGGCTACACCTTC.

This clone was detected a few times. V gene TRBV6-7 combines with J gene TRBJ2-1; D is unresolved. TRBV6-7 is known as an ORF, though its function is uncertain. V lost 4 bases and J lost 0, with 7 bases in between. The CDR3 consists of 14 residues. CDR3 DNA: TGTGCCAGCAGTTTAACCGGCTCCTACAATGAGCAGTTCTTC. The encoded protein is CASSLTGSYNEQFF.

The rearrangement uses TRBV2 and TRBJ2-7; 12 bases line up with TRBD2. This CDR3 region has 14 residues. Looked up from germline, CDR1 is SNHLY and CDR2 is FYNNEI. The ends lost 5 bases at V and 6 bases at J; junction bases unmatched: 5. The CDR3 nucleotides read TGTGCCAGCAGTACGACTAGCGGGAGAAGCGAGCAGTACTTC. Translating it yields CASSTTSGRSEQYF.

The chain joins TRBV2 to TRBJ1-1, with 7 bases lining up with TRBD1. This CDR3 has 13 residues. V gave up 4 bases and J gave up 5 bases; unmatched junction bases: 4. From germline, CDR1 is SNHLY and CDR2 FYNNEI. The DNA for the CDR3 is TGTGCCAGCAGTGTCGAGGGGGCGACTGAAGCTTTCTTT. It codes for CASSVEGATEAFF. Based on the CDR3 plus reference TRBV2 and TRBJ1-1, the full variable domain is EPEVTQTPSHQVTQMGQEVILRCVPISNHLYFYWYRQILGQKVEFLVSFYNNEISEKSEIFDDQFSVERPDGSNFTLKIRSTKLEDSAMYFCASSVEGATEAFFGQGTRLTVV.